This entry concerns a single TCR beta chain. These data are taken from a study of sequential checkpoint blockade in melanoma. Clones were sequenced by immunoSEQ multiplex PCR, and TCRdb holds only the in-frame ones, with some missing. The sample holds around 18,000 clones, just over 70% seen once. This CDR3 region has 14 residues. Germline CDR1 MRHNA, CDR2 SNTAGT. Trimming took 10 bases from V and 1 from J; bases not matched to a gene: 7. Treatment indicated: randomized to nivolumab then ipilimumab (arm A) or the reverse (arm B). Patients had received no earlier DNA-damaging chemotherapy. The chain recombines TRBV6-4 with TRBJ2-3; 8 bases are a match to TRBD2. The sequence was obtained from a human donor with melanoma. The sequenced sample was CD8+ T cells sorted from blood (inferred from file names), obtained from a patient given nivolumab and ipilimumab in sequence. The CDR3 sequence is CAILAGPRTDTQYF. The CDR3 DNA reads TGTGCCATCTTAGCGGGACCACGCACAGATACGCAGTATTTT.